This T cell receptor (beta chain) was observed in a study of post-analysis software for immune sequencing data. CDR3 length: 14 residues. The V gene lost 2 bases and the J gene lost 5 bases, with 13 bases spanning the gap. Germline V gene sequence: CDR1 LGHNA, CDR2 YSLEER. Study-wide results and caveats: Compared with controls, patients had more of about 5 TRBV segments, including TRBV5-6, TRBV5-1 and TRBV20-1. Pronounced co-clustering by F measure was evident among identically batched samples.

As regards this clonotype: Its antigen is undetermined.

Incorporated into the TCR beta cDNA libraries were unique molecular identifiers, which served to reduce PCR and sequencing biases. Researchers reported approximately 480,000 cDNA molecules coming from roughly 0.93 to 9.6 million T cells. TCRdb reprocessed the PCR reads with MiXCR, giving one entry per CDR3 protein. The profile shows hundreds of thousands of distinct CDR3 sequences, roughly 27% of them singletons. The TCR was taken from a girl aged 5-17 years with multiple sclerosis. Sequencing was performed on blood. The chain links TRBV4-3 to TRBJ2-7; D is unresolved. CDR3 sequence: CASSQLHNLHEQYF. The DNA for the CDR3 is TGCGCCAGCAGCCAACTTCACAATCTCCACGAGCAGTACTTC.